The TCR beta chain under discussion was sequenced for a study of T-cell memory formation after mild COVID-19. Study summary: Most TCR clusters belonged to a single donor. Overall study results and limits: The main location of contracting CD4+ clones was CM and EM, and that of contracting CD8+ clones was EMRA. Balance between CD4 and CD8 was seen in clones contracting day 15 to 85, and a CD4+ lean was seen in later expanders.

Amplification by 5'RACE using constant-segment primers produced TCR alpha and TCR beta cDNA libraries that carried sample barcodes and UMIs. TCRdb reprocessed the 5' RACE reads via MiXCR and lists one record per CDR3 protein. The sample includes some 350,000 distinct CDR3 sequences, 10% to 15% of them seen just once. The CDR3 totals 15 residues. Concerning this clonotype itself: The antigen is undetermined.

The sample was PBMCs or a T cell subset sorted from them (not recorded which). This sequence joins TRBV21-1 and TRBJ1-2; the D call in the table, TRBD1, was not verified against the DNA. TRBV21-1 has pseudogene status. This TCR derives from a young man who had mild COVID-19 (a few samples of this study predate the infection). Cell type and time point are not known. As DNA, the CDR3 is TGTGCCAGCAGCAGAGGGGACGAATTGGACTATGGCTACACCTTC. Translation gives CASSRGDELDYGYTF.